This T cell receptor (beta chain) was recorded in a study of brain T cells in children with intractable seizures. With 7 bases clipped from V and 0 bases from J, the junction kept 4 bases outside the gene matches. CDR1 and CDR2 (germline): MNHEY, SVGAGI. This CDR3 is 14 amino acids long. The protocol was immunoSEQ multiplex PCR, while the TCRdb copy is restricted to in-frame clones and leaves out a portion. In the table there are 60,000 to 85,000 clones, roughly 91% of which are singletons. With regard to this clone: What it binds is not known.

The study's findings and limits: Only CDR3 sequence similarity suggested viral specificity, without known HCMV serostatus.

V usage is TRBV6-5 and J usage is TRBJ1-1; TRBD1 aligns across 8 bases. The sequence was collected from a boy under two years old with tuberous sclerosis and intractable seizures. Sample: peripheral blood, taken at surgery. The CDR3 reads CASKMTGVNTEAFF. Here the CDR3 DNA reads TGTGCCAGCAAAATGACAGGGGTGAACACTGAAGCTTTCTTT.